The entry below gives a single T cell receptor beta chain sequence along with its context. No antigen is known for it. These data originate in a study of OX40 agonist ivuxolimab in advanced cancers. In the study overall: Participants, 80% to 90% male, averaged roughly 55 years of age, ranging from roughly 23 to 90. Partial responses occurred in three patients (one hepatocellular carcinoma, two cutaneous melanoma).

Findings and limits, study-wide: What antigens the expanded peripheral T cells recognized was never established.

TCRdb's table, derived via immunoSEQ multiplex PCR, lists solely in-frame clones and lacks some. The table includes tens of thousands of clones, 85% to 90% detected once. The sample was CD4+ or CD8+ T cells sorted from blood, taken in a trial of the OX40 agonist ivuxolimab. This TCR came from an adult with an advanced solid tumor such as melanoma, head and neck, liver or kidney cancer.

CDR3 protein: CSVTSGSYEQYF. The CDR3 region has the DNA TGCAGCGTGACTAGCGGCTCCTACGAGCAGTACTTC. The chain couples TRBV29-1 to TRBJ2-5, with TRBD2 matching 9 bases. The J call is uncertain, as TRBJ2-7 better fits the DNA end. This CDR3 contains 12 residues. CDR1 and CDR2 (germline): SQVTM, ANQGSEA.